This T cell receptor beta chain appears in the sequencing data of a study of cytomegalovirus exposure and HLA in healthy donors (dated by TCRdb to the late 2010s). In terms of the full investigation: In an earlier analysis of 587 of the donors, around 300 Gb of sequence data and just under 120 million unique TCR beta sequences from approximately 180 million T cells were reported. Roughly 320 gigabases of sequencing data and 70 million to 95 million unique TCR sequences made up an early release that covered approximately 650 HLA-typed donors. Of the roughly 390 genotyped donors, approximately 83% fell in the genetic ancestry cluster associated with self-reported Caucasian donors. The study aimed to test whether signatures of past pathogen exposure could be identified by cataloging public T cell receptors. Using immunosequencing, the study profiled T cell repertoires from roughly 650 subjects and related those repertoires to cytomegalovirus serostatus. Besides the first cohort of roughly 660 subjects, a separate validation cohort made up of 90 to 150 different subjects was used. High-throughput TCR immunosequencing, statistical association of individual TCRs with disease status, and machine learning were combined to predict cytomegalovirus infection status. In a later analysis, previously published TCR beta repertoires from 600 to 850 donors were re-analyzed and high-resolution HLA genotyping was added so that TCR occurrence patterns could be studied. Rather than drawing on any new phenotypic data, the later analysis identified candidate immune exposures from TCR beta sequences and the way those sequences occurred across donors. An earlier analysis of about 600 of the donors used high-throughput TCR beta sequencing to judge whether each TCR beta V gene segment behaved as functional or pseudogenic. Donor age, sex, ethnicity and CMV serostatus were collected together with the repertoire data. In a later genetic analysis, genome-wide SNP genotypes for about 65% of the 666 donors were used, and that subset was treated as a discovery cohort. All discovery cohort repertoires had been generated using a single sequencing platform. Class I and class II HLA loci were covered by the typing at four-digit resolution. The number of typed donors differed by locus: roughly 629-630 for A, B, C, DRB1 and DQB1; approximately 520 for DQA1; around 610 for DPA1; and around 490 for DPB1. Roughly 5 DR-DQ haplotypes were treated as single units for association and clustering because of strong linkage in the cohort. Across about 380 genotyped donors of the cohort, an average of 235,054 unique TCR beta nucleotide sequences per donor were sequenced, and roughly 20% of those sequences were non-productive.

Taken from the germline V gene, the CDR1 and CDR2 loops are MNHEY and SVGAGI. The CDR3 covers 12 residues, taking in both the cysteine and the phenylalanine. Kept here is only the CDR3 DNA, which spans 36 bases and is read in frame from base 1. Cut back by 5 bases and 4 bases, the V and J ends lie 6 bases apart. Study-level results and caveats: A total of roughly 160 TCR beta chains were listed by the study as associated with cytomegalovirus. For the cohort, immune exposure information was limited to CMV serostatus. Linkage disequilibrium might explain the correlated functional status among segregating V segments, but an unknown experimental factor could not be ruled out. Because counts were too low, about 18 rarely observed V segments, including chromosome 9 orphons, were excluded from the earlier analysis of under 650 of the donors. The authors suggested that the approach could potentially be generalized to other disease states and immunological phenotypes. A later analysis found that most CMV-associated TCR beta chains appeared HLA-restricted, with HLA associations seemingly driven largely by CMV exposure. In a later analysis, the rate of TCR association differed among HLA loci, with DRB1 alleles having the most associated TCRs and HLA-C alleles having the fewest. A further reported finding was that TCR beta sequences accurately predicted the HLA-A and HLA-B alleles for most subjects in the first cohort. Broadly in line with IMGT annotations, most TCR beta V segments showed up in productive rearrangements about 87% or about 30% of the time in an earlier analysis of under 700 of the donors. A cluster of highly shared sequence variants was judged likely to be a technical artifact of the sequencing pipeline. Because HLA typing was missing for some donors at each locus, association tests included only the typed subset. This cohort had only TCR beta chains sequenced, and the lack of alpha or paired-chain data limited which features could be detected. In a later analysis, several top co-occurrence clusters were reported to appear linked to parvovirus B19, influenza, CMV and Epstein-Barr virus. In a later analysis, HLA-associated TCR beta chains showed more clonal expansion and lower generation probabilities than non-associated chains that were equally common. Most TCR sequences were seen in very few donors, while some public TCRs were found in many individuals. When HLA alleles, especially DR and DQ, strongly co-occurred, attributing TCR associations to individual alleles was difficult. According to a later genetic analysis, donors in an Asian-associated ancestry cluster had fewer N-insertions in productive TCRs than the roughly 670-donor mean. In vitro tests confirmed that a few of the cytomegalovirus-associated TCR beta chains recognize cytomegalovirus antigens. Cytomegalovirus status was reported to be diagnosed by the classifier with high specificity and sensitivity in both the original and validation cohorts. V-gene and J-gene trimming of TCR beta chains was associated with a missense DCLRE1C variant in a later genetic analysis, and the association was replicated in an independent cohort. The 87-base-pair reads could not distinguish some IMGT-functional V segments, including TRBV6-2 and TRBV6-3, so those segments were excluded. A later analysis associated some 17,000 TCR beta sequences with specific HLA alleles at a false discovery rate of 0.05. Sequencing depth was assumed to be roughly uniform across donors in the presence/absence analyses, though that assumption may not hold.

Concerning this clone itself: The antigen this receptor binds is unknown. The input lacks base qualities; no much larger clone sits a single base away.

In total, approximately 700 healthy bone marrow donors made up the cohort. At the time of sampling, every cohort member was nominally healthy, though immune exposures that went unrecorded were likely present. The donor was CMV seronegative and was included in the group of 352 seronegative cohort members. Every donor gave a peripheral blood sample, and the peripheral blood mononuclear cells from that sample were used for TCR beta sequencing. Genomic DNA extraction from the blood cell samples was performed with the Qiagen DNeasy Blood Extraction Kit. To prepare the library, the immunoSEQ multiplex PCR assay was applied. A mixture of 60 forward primers for TCR Vbeta segments and 13 reverse primers for TCR Jbeta segments was used in the multiplex PCR. A multiplex PCR assay on genomic DNA amplified the CDR3 region of rearranged TCR beta genes. Amplified TCR beta libraries were sequenced as 87-base-pair reads on the Illumina HiSeq System. The study's own analysis went as follows. A later analysis tallied 70 million to 100 million unique TCR beta chains across the 666 repertoires, and about 12 million of those chains were shared by two or more donors. A nearest-neighbor algorithm error-corrected the raw reads and collapsed the reads into unique sequences, merging closely related sequences to remove PCR and sequencing errors. V, D and J gene segments were assigned by aligning CDR3 sequences to IMGT reference sequences. For a sequence to be retained, at least a six-nucleotide match to both a V gene segment and a J gene segment was required. Rearrangements were classified as productive when the CDR3 lacked stop codons and remained in frame with V and J, and all other rearrangements were classified as non-productive. Following IMGT convention, CDR3 was defined as the stretch from the second conserved V-encoded cysteine up to the conserved J-encoded phenylalanine. Sequences without an unambiguous match to a single V gene segment were excluded from the earlier analysis of 500 to 700 of the donors. An earlier analysis of approximately 590 of the donors called V segments functional above 56.7% productive rearrangements and segregating when the between-donor standard deviation exceeded 5%. To diagnose cytomegalovirus status from the catalog of TCR beta chain sequences, a statistical classification framework was built. In a later analysis, TCR nucleotide sequences were compared against IMGT/GENE-DB human TR gene sequences so that V and J genes could be assigned. In a later analysis, CDR3 sequences and most-parsimonious VDJ recombination scenarios were assigned using the TCRdist pipeline. In a later analysis, each TCR beta chain was defined by its CDR3 amino acid sequence together with its V-gene family, and reads lacking a unique V-gene family were excluded. A later analysis removed 500 to 600 highly shared, low-generation-probability nucleotide sequences to deal with suspected cross-contamination and a sequencing artifact. For each public chain, a later analysis derived a clonal expansion index from normalized ranks of inferred template counts within each repertoire. Generation probabilities in a later analysis came from a VDJ recombination model fitted to out-of-frame rearrangements, and those results were checked against IGoR. In a later analysis, hypergeometric tests were used to score TCR-TCR, TCR-HLA and TCR-CMV co-occurrence, with a repertoire-size bias correction applied to TCR pairs. False discovery rates were estimated in a later analysis by permuting HLA or CMV assignments 20 times. In a later analysis, co-occurring TCRs were grouped with DBSCAN, and TCRdist sequence similarity was added when clustering was performed within HLA-allele-positive subsets. For co-occurrence clustering, repertoires with fewer than 30,000 or more than 120,000 public chains were excluded, along with a handful of repertoires with anomalous nucleotide sharing. TCRdb stores this immuneACCESS table with in-frame sequences only. Part of the clones is absent; in the studies checked, under half of the shortfall reflects unresolved V genes, and no reason is known for the rest. D and trimming were read from the DNA, whereas the V and J calls and clone size are those reported in that table. Here the sample has 150,000 to 200,000 clones; roughly 90% occur a single time. Over 0.2% of the sample is held by the ten biggest clonotypes.

The V and J genes are TRBV6-5 and TRBJ2-1, with no confident D gene call. The TCR sequence derives from a girl less than two years old in good health and CMV-seronegative. Sequenced material: PBMCs. The nucleotide sequence reads as follows: TGTGCCAGCAGTGACACATACAATGAGCAGTTCTTC. Translation gives CASSDTYNEQFF.